These 29 T cell receptor beta chains came from one sample sequenced in a study of identical twins. TCRdb passed the 5' RACE reads through MiXCR, listing each CDR3 protein once. The sample includes around 230,000 distinct CDR3 sequences, 9.4% of them seen just once. The sample taken for sequencing was memory (CD45RO+) T cells sorted from blood. These receptors were collected from a woman aged 18-29 years in good health.

The chain couples TRBV6-1 to TRBJ1-4, with D unresolved. The V and J ends lost 6 bases and 5 bases respectively, with 16 bases between them. CDR3 size: 15 residues. CDR1 is MNHNS and CDR2 is SASEGT in the germline V gene. CDR3 coding DNA: TGTGCCAGCAGGACAACGAGCCCGGAGAATGAAAAACTGTTTTTT. This gives the protein CASRTTSPENEKLFF.

The genes are TRBV12-5 and TRBJ2-3; no firm D call. This CDR3 has 14 amino acids. Per germline, CDR1 LGHNT and CDR2 FRNRAP. V was pared by 3 bases and J by 0 bases, with 7 bases between. The CDR3 sequence is CASGFEPSTDTQYF. CDR3 bases: TGTGCTAGTGGTTTTGAGCCTAGCACAGATACGCAGTATTTT.

This clonotype was counted a few times. The chain links TRBV5-8 to TRBJ1-1; maybe TRBD1 (5 bases). The CDR3 runs 15 residues. The germline V and J ends were trimmed by 4 bases and 1 base, with 14 bases remaining between them. Germline V gene data show CDR1 as SGHTS and CDR2 as YDEGEE. Written as DNA, the CDR3 is TGTGCCAGCAGCGCCGGACAAGTCTGGAACACTGAAGCTTTCTTT. Amino acid sequence: CASSAGQVWNTEAFF.

This clonotype was observed a few times. The CDR3 DNA reads as TGTGCCAGCAATAGCGGGAGGACAGATACGCAGTATTTT. Translated, it gives CASNSGRTDTQYF. The chain is built from TRBV7-2 and TRBJ2-3, with 10 bases fitting TRBD2. Per the germline V gene, CDR1 is SGHTA and CDR2 is FQGNSA. The trim removed 7 bases at V and 3 bases at J, leaving 1 base unmatched. This CDR3 spans 13 amino acids.

This clonotype was counted ten times or more. The rearrangement joins TRBV29-1 to TRBJ1-5, with D unresolved. Trimming stripped 6 bases from V and 4 bases from J, with 16 bases between. CDR3 length: 14 amino acids. CDR1 and CDR2 from the germline V gene are SQVTM and ANQGSEA. This chain's CDR3 is CSVVLDDSNQPQHF. DNA for the CDR3: TGCAGCGTCGTCCTGGACGATTCGAATCAGCCCCAGCATTTT.

The rearrangement links TRBV7-2 to TRBJ1-5; 8 positions match TRBD1. V was clipped by 2 bases and J by 4 bases; unmatched bases: 4. Germline V gene sequence: CDR1 SGHTA, CDR2 FQGNSA. The CDR3 has 15 residues. This chain's CDR3 is CASSLKTGANQPQHF. The CDR3 DNA sequence: TGTGCCAGCAGCTTAAAGACAGGGGCGAATCAGCCCCAGCATTTT.

The chain couples TRBV19 to TRBJ2-5; 7 bases agree with TRBD2. Germline assignment: CDR1 LNHDA and CDR2 SQIVND (reference sequence). The CDR3 is 14 residues long. V dropped 1 base and J dropped 4; count of bases not matched to a gene: 3. Written as DNA, the CDR3 is TGTGCCAGTAGTATAGCGGGGGGAGGAGAGACCCAGTACTTC. Amino acid sequence: CASSIAGGGETQYF. The full variable domain, rest sourced from reference TRBV19 and TRBJ2-5, is DGGITQSPKYLFRKEGQNVTLSCEQNLNHDAMYWYRQDPGQGLRLIYYSQIVNDFQKGDIAEGYSVSREKKESFPLTVTSAQKNPTAFYLCASSIAGGGETQYFGPGTRLLVL.

Comments on this clonotype: Given a much more abundant clone one base away, this may be a read error. The rearrangement links TRBV11-2 to TRBJ2-3; tentative D call: TRBD2 (7 bases). The CDR3 spans 15 residues. Trimming left V 2 bases short and J 5 bases short, with 14 bases between. CDR1 and CDR2 (germline): SGHAT, FQNNGV. CDR3 sequence: CASSLRGGQGDTQYF. The CDR3 DNA is TGTGCCAGCAGCTTAAGGGGGGGGCAAGGAGATACGCAGTATTTT. Based on the CDR3 plus reference TRBV11-2 and TRBJ2-3, the full variable domain is EAGVAQSPRYKIIEKRQSVAFWCNPISGHATLYWYQQILGQGPKLLIQFQNNGVVDDSQLPKDRFSAERLKGVDSTLKIQPAKLEDSAVYLCASSLRGGQGDTQYFGPGTRLTVL.

There are a few counts of this clonotype. This chain connects TRBV7-9 to TRBJ2-2; D is uncertain. Germline V gene data show CDR1 as SEHNR and CDR2 as FQNEAQ (reference sequence). Trimming shortened V by 5 bases and J by 8 bases, and 18 bases separated the two germline ends. This CDR3 has 15 residues. The CDR3 loop is CASSGRRFGGGELFF. In DNA form, the CDR3 reads TGTGCCAGCAGCGGCAGAAGATTCGGTGGGGGGGAGCTGTTTTTT.

This clonotype was picked up a small number of times. The chain joins TRBV15 to TRBJ2-1; D is uncertain. The CDR3 length is 12 residues. V lost 0 bases to trimming and J lost 12 bases, with 9 bases between them. Per the germline V gene, CDR1 is LNHNV and CDR2 is YYDKDF (reference sequence). The CDR3 is CATSRDLSSQFF. DNA of the CDR3: TGTGCCACCAGCAGAGATTTATCATCGCAGTTCTTC.

Of note for this clonotype: This may be a read error, as it is one base from a much larger clone. This chain connects TRBV7-6 to TRBJ2-2; perhaps TRBD1 as D (6 bases). This CDR3 comprises 14 residues. The V gene's germline CDR1 is SGHVS and CDR2 FNYEAQ. CDR3 region: CASSSQGDTGELIF. The CDR3 DNA follows: TGTGCCAGCAGCTCTCAAGGGGACACCGGGGAGCTGATTTTT.

The sample holds a few counts of this clonotype. The chain links TRBV7-3 to TRBJ2-2; no firm D call. V shed 6 bases and J shed 3 bases, with 14 bases lying between them. This CDR3 comprises 15 residues. Germline V lookup: CDR1 SGHTA, CDR2 FQGTGA. CDR3 in amino acids: CASSRVPGHTGELFF. CDR3 in DNA: TGTGCCAGCAGTCGGGTCCCCGGGCACACCGGGGAGCTGTTTTTT.

This clonotype was seen more than once but under ten times. The rearrangement links TRBV6-5 to TRBJ2-7; 10 bases agree with TRBD2. CDR3 length: 18 residues. V lost 4 bases and J lost 0; bases outside the gene matches: 12. Looked up from germline, CDR1 is MNHEY and CDR2 is SVGAGI. The CDR3 sequence is CASSSRTSGVTLSYEQYF. The CDR3 nucleotides are TGTGCCAGCAGTTCCCGGACTAGCGGAGTTACCCTCTCCTACGAGCAGTACTTC.

As for this clonotype: Germline and junction disagree at one end, which may indicate a read error. This chain joins TRBV27 and TRBJ1-1; no firm D call. The CDR3 runs to 13 residues. Germline lookup yields CDR1 MNHEY and CDR2 SMNVEV (reference sequence). The CDR3 DNA follows: TGTGCCAGCAGCCCCGAGCGGGCCGCAAAGCCGCTCTTT. As protein: CASSPERAAKPLF.

This clonotype was seen a few times. The V and J genes are TRBV10-1 and TRBJ2-7; TRBD2 might be the D (5 bases). Per the germline V gene, CDR1 is WNHNN and CDR2 is SYGVQD (reference sequence). The CDR3 runs to 12 residues. Trimming took off 1 base at V and 5 bases at J, with 6 bases between the two ends. Here the CDR3 reads CASSEYGDEQYF. As DNA, the CDR3 is TGCGCCAGCAGTGAGTACGGGGACGAGCAGTACTTC.

The J gene is TRBJ1-3, the V gene TRBV4-1; no reliable D call. V was cut by 0 bases and J by 0 bases, with 6 bases left in between. Germline lookup yields CDR1 MGHRA and CDR2 YSYEKL. The CDR3 is made up of 15 amino acids. The CDR3 here is CASSQDLGSGNTIYF. In DNA form, the CDR3 reads TGCGCCAGCAGCCAAGATTTAGGCTCTGGAAACACCATATATTTT.

The CDR3 coding sequence is TGCGCCAGCAGCCAGGGTTTGGGGGGGCCAGATACGCAGTATTTT. Encoded protein: CASSQGLGGPDTQYF. The gene calls are TRBV4-1 and TRBJ2-3, with D perhaps matching TRBD2 (7 bases). The germline V gene has CDR1 MGHRA and CDR2 YSYEKL. The CDR3 spans 15 residues. Trimming took off 3 bases at V and 4 bases at J, with 14 bases between the two ends.

This clonotype came up a few times. The chain carries TRBV7-9 and TRBJ1-2; D is possibly TRBD1 (6 bases). CDR3 length equals 16 residues. CDR1 and CDR2 (germline): SEHNR, FQNEAQ (reference sequence). The V end lost 4 bases, the J end lost 0 bases, and 15 bases lay between the germline ends. Here the CDR3 reads CASSSFGTGSNYGYTF. CDR3 DNA: TGTGCCAGCAGCTCATTTGGAACAGGGTCTAACTATGGCTACACCTTC.

This clonotype was recorded at least ten times. The V call is TRBV6-2 or TRBV6-3, the J call TRBJ2-7; D uncertain. This CDR3 spans 12 amino acids. Trimming took off 6 bases at V and 1 base at J, with 7 bases between the two ends. Germline assignment: CDR1 MNHEY and CDR2 SVGEGT. CDR3 nucleotides: TGTGCCAGCAGCCTATTGTCCTACGAGCAGTACTTC. Amino acids: CASSLLSYEQYF.

J is TRBJ2-7 and V is TRBV19; D unresolved. The V end was cut by 2 bases, the J end by 5 bases, with 10 bases between. Germline CDR1 is LNHDA and CDR2 is SQIVND (reference sequence). The CDR3 sequence is 13 residues long. As DNA, the CDR3 is TGTGCCAGTAGTATATCGAGTGGGAACGAGCAGTACTTC. Translating gives CASSISSGNEQYF.

This clonotype was found a few times. V is TRBV4-2 and J is TRBJ2-2; 8 bases are a match to TRBD2. Germline values: CDR1 LGHNA, CDR2 YNFKEQ. The V gene end was trimmed by 3 bases and the J gene end by 5 bases; junction bases not matched to a gene: 8. The CDR3 spans 16 residues. The CDR3 region is CASSQKAAGETGELFF. The CDR3 DNA reads as TGTGCCAGCAGCCAGAAGGCAGCGGGGGAGACCGGGGAGCTGTTTTTT.

The table lists this clonotype with a few counts. The V call is TRBV20-1, the J call TRBJ2-7; no clear D. The germline V gene has CDR1 DFQATT and CDR2 SNEGSKA (reference sequence). The CDR3 runs to 14 residues. Between the trimmed V and J ends, which lost 0 bases and 2 bases, there was a span of 11 bases. The CDR3 protein is CSAREVVAAYEQYF. DNA of the CDR3: TGCAGTGCTAGAGAGGTGGTAGCCGCCTACGAGCAGTACTTC.

This clonotype was detected a few times. The chain joins TRBV12-3 or TRBV12-4 to TRBJ2-6, with TRBD1 identical over 9 bases. The CDR3 has 18 residues. The J segment lost 0 bases and the V segment lost 3 bases, leaving 6 bases of the junction unmatched. CDR3 nucleotide sequence: TGTGCCAGCAGTTTGGGGACAGGGAAATCCTCTGGGGCCAACGTCCTGACTTTC. Its protein is CASSLGTGKSSGANVLTF.

The V gene is TRBV6-1, the J gene TRBJ2-2; unclear D gene. From germline, CDR1 is MNHNS and CDR2 SASEGT. CDR3 length: 14 amino acids. V lost 7 bases to trimming and J lost 5 bases, with 14 bases between them. DNA of the CDR3: TGTGCCAGCACCGTTCAGTTCGGGACCGGGGAGCTGTTTTTT. Protein product: CASTVQFGTGELFF.

The rearrangement links TRBV5-1 to TRBJ2-1, with 11 nucleotides matching TRBD2. Trimming cost V 4 bases and J 9 bases; bases outside gene matches: 6. CDR1 SGHRS and CDR2 YFSETQ come from the germline V gene. The length of the CDR3 is 14 residues. The CDR3 DNA follows: TGCGCCAGCAGCATCACTAGCGGGAGTACTGAGCAGTTCTTC. Its protein is CASSITSGSTEQFF. The whole variable domain, filled in from reference TRBV5-1 and TRBJ2-1, reads KAGVTQTPRYLIKTRGQQVTLSCSPISGHRSVSWYQQTPGQGLQFLFEYFSETQRNKGNFPGRFSGRQFSNSRSEMNVSTLELGDSALYLCASSITSGSTEQFFGPGTRLTVL.

This clonotype has at least ten counts. This CDR3 is CASRYQETQYF. The CDR3 DNA reads TGTGCCAGCAGGTACCAAGAGACCCAGTACTTC. This chain uses TRBV7-6 with TRBJ2-5, with D uncertain. Trimming stripped 6 bases from V and 0 bases from J, with 2 bases between. The CDR3 contains 11 residues. Per the germline V gene, CDR1 is SGHVS and CDR2 is FNYEAQ.

This clonotype was counted at least ten times. The rearrangement uses TRBV29-1 and TRBJ2-1; 9 bases match TRBD2. The germline V gene encodes CDR1 SQVTM and CDR2 ANQGSEA. The trim removed 4 bases at V and 7 bases at J, leaving 8 bases unmatched. CDR3 length equals 14 residues. For the CDR3, the DNA is TGCAGCGTTGTGGGCGGGAGGGCCGTAAATGAGCAGTTCTTC. This codes for CSVVGGRAVNEQFF.

This clonotype was observed at least ten times. The chain combines TRBV25-1 with TRBJ1-2; D gene unclear. V was trimmed by 4 bases and J by 4 bases, leaving 7 bases between them. Germline CDR1 and CDR2: MGHDK and SYGVNS. The CDR3 has 12 amino acids. CDR3 coding DNA: TGTGCCAGCAGTGCACCCTTCTATGGCTACACCTTC. Its translation is CASSAPFYGYTF.

This clonotype was detected a few times. CDR3 coding DNA: TGTGCCAGCTCACCCGCGCCCGGTTACAATGAGCAGTTCTTC. Translated, it gives CASSPAPGYNEQFF. The rearrangement uses TRBV18 and TRBJ2-1; no clear D. CDR1 is KGHSH and CDR2 is LQKENI in the germline V gene. CDR3 length equals 14 residues. V lost 3 bases, J lost 4 bases, and 10 bases lay in between.